The clone carrying this T cell receptor (beta chain) was seen only a few times. What it binds is unknown. This sample was taken from a study of identical twins. The CDR3 runs 14 residues. V lost 4 bases and J lost 4, with 13 bases in between. CDR1 MNHEY and CDR2 SVGEGT come from the germline V gene. Findings and limits, study-wide: The same donors were not followed; conclusions instead depended on cross-sectional statistical analysis. Fewer insertions marked abundant cord blood beta clonotypes; young adult naive trended weakly, memory not at all. Twins shared out-of-frame alpha sequences with excess low generation probability.

TCRdb re-derived calls from the 5' RACE reads in MiXCR, one entry per CDR3 protein. The table includes about 240,000 distinct CDR3 sequences, roughly a tenth detected once. This receptor was identified in a man aged 45-60 years in good health. Sequences were obtained from memory T cells sorted from blood. This chain joins TRBV6-2 or TRBV6-3 and TRBJ2-5, with D possibly TRBD2 on 6 matching bases. CDR3 sequence (DNA): TGTGCCAGCAGTTCCCTGGGGGGTCCAGAGACCCAGTACTTC. Translating it yields CASSSLGGPETQYF.